The 25 T cell receptor beta chains below all came from one sample that was sequenced in a study of blood T cell repertoires in COVID-19. Here immunoSEQ multiplex PCR was the method, and the copy in TCRdb shows in-frame clones only, minus some. The sample records 200,000 to 250,000 clones, over 80% being singletons. Sequencing input: peripheral blood. The receptors were gathered from a woman between 25 and 40 years old with COVID-19, enrolled during active disease.

The genes are TRBV6-2 or TRBV6-3 and TRBJ2-1; 12 bases align to TRBD2. The V and J ends lost 0 bases and 0 bases, in that order; junction bases with no gene match: 12. The germline CDR1 and CDR2 sequences are MNHEY and SVGEGT. The CDR3 consists of 21 residues. The CDR3 is CASSYSTLAGGPIGSYNEQFF. In DNA form, the CDR3 reads TGTGCCAGCAGTTACTCGACCCTAGCGGGAGGGCCAATAGGCTCCTACAATGAGCAGTTCTTC.

This chain joins TRBV5-1 and TRBJ2-3; D call uncertain. V lost 2 bases and J 0 bases, leaving 10 bases between the germline ends. The germline CDR1 and CDR2 sequences are SGHRS and YFSETQ. CDR3 size: 15 residues. The CDR3 is CASSFADSSTDTQYF. CDR3 DNA: TGCGCCAGCAGCTTCGCGGATTCTAGCACAGATACGCAGTATTTT. The full variable domain, in which reference TRBV5-1 and TRBJ2-3 provide the parts outside the CDR3, is KAGVTQTPRYLIKTRGQQVTLSCSPISGHRSVSWYQQTPGQGLQFLFEYFSETQRNKGNFPGRFSGRQFSNSRSEMNVSTLELGDSALYLCASSFADSSTDTQYFGPGTRLTVL.

V gene TRBV11-2 combines with J gene TRBJ2-5; possible D gene TRBD2, 6 bases. V shed 6 bases and J shed 2 bases, with 19 bases lying between them. The CDR3 sequence is 16 residues long. Germline CDR1 is SGHAT and CDR2 is FQNNGV. The CDR3 is CASRPGVGGKQETQYF. Here the CDR3 DNA reads TGTGCCAGCAGGCCTGGGGTTGGGGGGAAACAAGAGACCCAGTACTTC.

This chain connects TRBV27 to TRBJ1-6, with D unresolved. This CDR3 is 14 amino acids long. Deletions cut 6 bases from V and 7 bases from J, with 13 bases between. Germline V gene lookup returns CDR1 MNHEY and CDR2 SMNVEV (reference sequence). The CDR3 loop is CASSQLGFNSPLHF. As DNA, the CDR3 is TGTGCCAGCAGCCAGCTAGGCTTCAATTCACCCCTCCACTTT.

The chain uses TRBV11-3 and TRBJ2-3; maybe TRBD2 (6 bases). The CDR3 runs to 15 residues. Germline CDR1 and CDR2: SGHNT and YENEEA. Trimming stripped 1 base from V and 2 bases from J, with 10 bases between. CDR3 sequence (DNA): TGTGCCAGCAGCTTAGCGGCGGGATACACAGATACGCAGTATTTT. Its translation is CASSLAAGYTDTQYF. The whole variable domain, filled in from reference TRBV11-3 and TRBJ2-3, reads EAGVVQSPRYKIIEKKQPVAFWCNPISGHNTLYWYLQNLGQGPELLIRYENEEAVDDSQLPKDRFSAERLKGVDSTLKIQPAELGDSAVYLCASSLAAGYTDTQYFGPGTRLTVL.

The chain combines TRBV12-3 or TRBV12-4 with TRBJ2-1; perhaps TRBD2 as D (5 bases). Trimming cost V 5 bases and J 10 bases, with 9 bases left between them. CDR3 length: 11 residues. As DNA, the CDR3 is TGTGCCAGCAGTCCAAAGCGGGAGCAGTTCTTC. It codes for CASSPKREQFF.

This clone was detected once. The chain employs TRBV3-1 (or the pseudogene TRBV3-2) and TRBJ2-7; 7 positions agree with TRBD2. V shed 1 base, J shed 2 bases, and the junction held 8 bases outside the gene matches. Germline CDR1 LGHDT, CDR2 YNNKEL (reference sequence). The CDR3 has 16 amino acids. CDR3 DNA sequence: TGTGCCAGCAGCCAAGTTGGCGGGAGTGGAGCCTACGAGCAGTACTTC. Translated, it gives CASSQVGGSGAYEQYF.

V is TRBV19 and J is TRBJ2-1; 8 bases are shared with TRBD1. The CDR3 contains 15 residues. The V gene's germline CDR1 is LNHDA and CDR2 SQIVND (reference sequence). Germline trimming cut 3 bases from V and 5 bases from J; bases unmatched to any gene: 6. CDR3 residues: CASSIRQGTHNEQFF. The CDR3 nucleotides are TGTGCCAGTAGTATCAGACAGGGGACGCACAATGAGCAGTTCTTC.

This clone was counted once. V is TRBV7-9 and J is TRBJ1-5, with 9 bases that match TRBD1. J lost 6 bases, V lost 6 bases, and 12 bases had no gene match. The CDR3 is 16 residues long. Per germline, CDR1 SEHNR and CDR2 FQNEAQ (reference sequence). CDR3 coding DNA: TGTGCCAGCAGTCGACAGGGGGAGAGCTCAGCTCAGCCCCAGCATTTT. It translates to CASSRQGESSAQPQHF.

The rearrangement joins TRBV24-1 to TRBJ2-5; TRBD2 matches 8 bases. J was trimmed by 0 bases and V by 3 bases; bases with no gene match: 14. This CDR3 spans 19 amino acids. Per the germline V gene, CDR1 is KGHDR and CDR2 is SFDVKD. The CDR3 is CATSDPGGAGGTYQETQYF. In nucleotides, the CDR3 is TGTGCCACCAGTGATCCGGGCGGGGCGGGGGGTACCTACCAAGAGACCCAGTACTTC.

The V and J genes are TRBV5-1 and TRBJ2-3; unclear D gene. CDR3 length: 12 residues. Germline-derived CDR1 and CDR2 are SGHRS and YFSETQ. Trimming removed 0 bases from V and 6 bases from J, with 5 bases in between. CDR3 residues: CASSLEEDTQYF. DNA for the CDR3: TGCGCCAGCAGCTTGGAGGAGGATACGCAGTATTTT.

The CDR3 nucleotides are TGCGCCAGCAGTCCCTCGGCGGGGGACGAAGGGGAGCAGTTCTTC. Translated, it gives CASSPSAGDEGEQFF. The chain employs TRBV4-3 and TRBJ2-1; 7 bases fit TRBD2. This CDR3 region has 15 residues. V trimming: 6 bases; J trimming: 10 bases; junction bases outside the gene matches: 15. Looked up from germline, CDR1 is LGHNA and CDR2 is YSLEER.

The gene calls are TRBV6-6 and TRBJ1-1; D remains unclear. CDR3 length equals 14 residues. V was pared by 5 bases and J by 0 bases, with 10 bases between. Germline CDR1 and CDR2: MNHNY and SVGAGI (reference sequence). CDR3 region: CASSQQSMNTEAFF. DNA for the CDR3: TGTGCCAGCAGTCAGCAAAGCATGAACACTGAAGCTTTCTTT.

The rearrangement links TRBV9 to TRBJ1-6, with 7 bases lining up with TRBD1. The CDR3 has 14 amino acids. Per the germline V gene, CDR1 is SGDLS and CDR2 is YYNGEE. V was pared by 4 bases and J by 5 bases, with 3 bases of the junction left unmatched. The CDR3: CASSKGQHNSPLHF. CDR3 nucleotides: TGTGCCAGCAGCAAGGGACAGCATAATTCACCCCTCCACTTT.

CDR3 residues: CASSLGEGSPLHF. CDR3 sequence (DNA): TGTGCCAGCAGTCTAGGGGAAGGTTCACCCCTCCACTTT. The gene calls are TRBV27 and TRBJ1-6; maybe TRBD1 (5 bases). The CDR3 runs to 13 residues. Germline V CDR1 and CDR2: MNHEY, SMNVEV (reference sequence). V lost 5 bases, J lost 9 bases, and 11 bases lay in between.

The rearrangement links TRBV20-1 to TRBJ1-1; no firm D call. There are 11 residues in the CDR3. CDR1 is DFQATT, CDR2 SNEGSKA, per germline (reference sequence). The V gene lost 5 bases and the J gene lost 1 base, with 5 bases spanning the gap. Written as DNA, the CDR3 is TGCAGTGCTCACAGGAACACTGAAGCTTTCTTT. As protein: CSAHRNTEAFF.

The gene calls are TRBV4-3 and TRBJ1-2; no clear D gene. Germline CDR1 is LGHNA and CDR2 is YSLEER. V dropped 0 bases and J dropped 4 bases, with 12 bases sitting between them. The CDR3 totals 15 residues. The CDR3 sequence is CASSQDGRGGYGYTF. CDR3 DNA sequence: TGCGCCAGCAGCCAAGATGGCCGGGGAGGCTATGGCTACACCTTC.

The chain has TRBV5-4 and TRBJ2-5; a weak D match, TRBD2 (5 bases). The length of the CDR3 is 14 residues. Germline CDR1 is SGHNT and CDR2 is YYREEE (reference sequence). V was pared by 0 bases and J by 3 bases, with 9 bases between. CDR3 in DNA: TGTGCCAGCAGCTTGGGACTGGGAGAAGAGACCCAGTACTTC. Translation gives CASSLGLGEETQYF.

V gene TRBV24-1 combines with J gene TRBJ2-1; D remains ambiguous. CDR1 is KGHDR and CDR2 is SFDVKD in the germline V gene. The V and J ends lost 4 bases and 0 bases respectively, with 9 bases between them. The CDR3 is 15 residues long. In DNA form, the CDR3 reads TGTGCCACCAGTGACCCATCAAACTCCTACAATGAGCAGTTCTTC. This translates into CATSDPSNSYNEQFF.

This chain uses TRBV5-1 with TRBJ1-4; 7 bases fit TRBD1. The J segment lost 5 bases and the V segment lost 0 bases, leaving 4 bases of the junction unmatched. The CDR3 extends over 15 amino acids. CDR1 is SGHRS and CDR2 is YFSETQ in the germline V gene. CDR3 in DNA: TGCGCCAGCAGCTTGGCTCAGGGGGGCAATGAAAAACTGTTTTTT. Translating gives CASSLAQGGNEKLFF.

V and J are TRBV9 and TRBJ2-2, with 15 bases that match TRBD2. V trimming: 4 bases; J trimming: 2 bases; junction bases outside the gene matches: 3. The CDR3 spans 17 residues. Germline V gene sequence: CDR1 SGDLS, CDR2 YYNGEE. The CDR3 spells CASSRTSGGANTGELFF. Written as DNA, the CDR3 is TGTGCCAGCAGCCGGACTAGCGGGGGGGCAAACACCGGGGAGCTGTTTTTT.

This clone was counted a few times. The CDR3 reads CAWSVYQNNQPQHF. CDR3 coding DNA: TGTGCCTGGAGTGTTTACCAGAATAATCAGCCCCAGCATTTT. The chain uses TRBV30 and TRBJ1-5, with unresolved D. V was shortened by 0 bases and J by 4 bases, with 10 bases between the two germline ends. Germline V gene sequence: CDR1 GTSNPN, CDR2 SVGIG (reference sequence). The CDR3 covers 14 residues.

The genes are TRBV7-2 and TRBJ1-2; tentatively, D is TRBD1 (5 bases). CDR3 length: 16 residues. Germline CDR1 SGHTA, CDR2 FQGNSA. V was cut by 5 bases and J by 0 bases, with 16 bases left in between. The CDR3 nucleotides read TGTGCCAGCAGCCCTCAGGGCATCCCAGCTAACTATGGCTACACCTTC. It specifies CASSPQGIPANYGYTF. Looking up the rest from reference TRBV7-2 and TRBJ1-2 gives the full variable domain: GAGVSQSPSNKVTEKGKDVELRCDPISGHTALYWYRQSLGQGLEFLIYFQGNSAPDKSGLPSDRFSAERTGGSVSTLTIQRTQQEDSAVYLCASSPQGIPANYGYTFGSGTRLTVV.

The rearrangement uses TRBV19 and TRBJ2-2, with TRBD2 matching over 7 bases. The CDR3 length is 15 residues. V lost 3 bases and J lost 6; bases outside the gene matches: 7. Germline loops: CDR1 LNHDA, CDR2 SQIVND (reference sequence). CDR3 sequence reads: CASSMIAGRPGELFF. The CDR3 bases are TGTGCCAGTAGTATGATAGCGGGCCGCCCCGGGGAGCTGTTTTTT.

V gene TRBV5-1 combines with J gene TRBJ1-1; TRBD1 might be the D (6 bases). The CDR3 contains 15 residues. V was shortened by 1 base and J by 3 bases, with 13 bases between the two germline ends. Germline V lookup: CDR1 SGHRS, CDR2 YFSETQ. CDR3 nucleotide sequence: TGCGCCAGCAGCTTGTACAACCCAGGGGACACTGAAGCTTTCTTT. It specifies CASSLYNPGDTEAFF.